This T cell receptor (beta chain) was profiled in a study of T-cell reconstitution after alpha-beta-depleted transplantation in children. Trimming took 7 bases from V and 2 from J, leaving 12 bases between them. The CDR3 is 14 residues long. A library of TCRbeta sequences, prepared with unique molecular identifiers, was generated. MiXCR was run by TCRdb on the PCR reads, yielding one entry per CDR3 protein. The table includes about 230,000 distinct CDR3 sequences, 9.7% detected once. The clonotype comes from a human donor who donated a stem cell graft to a child with SCID. The sample was PBMCs from the stem cell graft donor, taken from the stem cell graft. V gene TRBV12-3 or TRBV12-4 combines with J gene TRBJ1-5; D perhaps matches TRBD1 (5 bases). The CDR3 DNA is TGTGCCAGCAAGAGGGGCGGAGGCAATCAGCCCCAGCATTTT. Translated, it gives CASKRGGGNQPQHF.